This paragraph reports one T cell receptor (beta chain). The antigen is unknown. The sample belongs to a study of blood T cells in healthy people across ages. Overall study results and limits: Investigators treated diversity estimates from one million T cells as underestimates. The lack of PBMC sorting stopped any conclusive naive versus antigen-experienced comparison.

Together with a sample-barcoded 5' primer, a J-beta primer mix was included in a second PCR lasting roughly 6 to 12 cycles. All samples yielded 2.5 million or more CDR3-containing paired-end reads. TCRdb analysed the 5' RACE reads with MiXCR anew, one entry per CDR3 protein. Of over 1,300,000 distinct CDR3 sequences detected, approximately 59% appear once; the ten largest clones hold 6.5% to 8.5%. The junction had 17 bases not matched to a gene; V was cut back by 1 base and J by 10 bases. Germline V lookup: CDR1 LGHNA, CDR2 YNFKEQ. The CDR3 contains 18 residues. This TCR was recovered from a man between 18 and 29 years old in good health. The sample comprised blood. The genes are TRBV4-2 and TRBJ2-1; 9 positions agree with TRBD2. The CDR3, as DNA: TGTGCCAGCAGCCAAGCGATACTTGCGGGGGGGCCGGTGAACGAGCAGTTCTTC. It encodes CASSQAILAGGPVNEQFF.